This T cell receptor beta chain was obtained from a study of T cell changes during pregnancy in multiple sclerosis. Profiling relied on immunoSEQ multiplex PCR, and the TCRdb table lists in-frame clones only, not all of them. This sample has roughly 89,000 clones, with 90% to 95% found just once. V lost 5 bases, J lost 6 bases, and 14 bases stayed unmatched. The CDR3 is 17 amino acids. The germline gives CDR1 MDHEN, CDR2 SYDVKM. The sequence was collected from a female donor with multiple sclerosis, enrolled in a pregnancy study. The sample here was peripheral blood, taken in the third trimester of pregnancy. J is TRBJ2-3 and V is TRBV28; the match to TRBD2 covers 10 bases. The CDR3 coding sequence is TGTGCCAGCAGTCCCTCCATAGCGGGAGGAGGGGCCGATACGCAGTATTTT. This sequence encodes CASSPSIAGGGADTQYF.